Presented here are 30 T cell receptor beta chains from one specimen sequenced in a study of identical twins. MiXCR, run by TCRdb on the 5' RACE reads, gives a single entry per CDR3 protein. The sample yields around 340,000 distinct CDR3 sequences, over 9% seen once. Another study also made use of these data, one on yellow fever vaccine responses in identical twins.

Sequenced input: CD8+ T cells sorted from blood. These TCRs come from a young woman in good health.

A few counts support this clonotype. V usage is TRBV20-1 and J usage is TRBJ2-7; D uncertain. The CDR3 extends over 13 amino acids. The V end lost 3 bases, the J end lost 1 base, and 10 bases lay between the germline ends. Germline CDR1 reads DFQATT; CDR2 reads SNEGSKA (reference sequence). The CDR3 protein is CSASYGLSYEQYF. In DNA form, the CDR3 reads TGCAGTGCTAGTTACGGGTTATCCTACGAGCAGTACTTC.

The V call is TRBV20-1, the J call TRBJ2-1; D unresolved. The CDR3 spans 13 residues. Trimming removed 4 bases from V and 0 bases from J, with 7 bases in between. The germline V gene encodes CDR1 DFQATT and CDR2 SNEGSKA (reference sequence). The CDR3 coding sequence is TGCAGTGCTACGTTACCCTCCTACAATGAGCAGTTCTTC. Translating it yields CSATLPSYNEQFF.

The chain links TRBV9 to TRBJ2-7; 9 positions match TRBD2. V was clipped by 0 bases and J by 4 bases; unmatched bases: 8. The CDR3 loop spans 16 amino acids. Per the germline V gene, CDR1 is SGDLS and CDR2 is YYNGEE. The CDR3 sequence is CASSVGSGSNSYEQYF. The CDR3 DNA is TGTGCCAGCAGCGTAGGTAGCGGGAGTAATAGTTACGAGCAGTACTTC.

This clonotype showed up many times. CDR3 in DNA: TGTGCCAGCAGCCCCAAGCGAATTAGCTCCTACAATGAGCAGTTCTTC. Residues: CASSPKRISSYNEQFF. The V and J genes are TRBV7-8 and TRBJ2-1; the D is unclear. Germline V gene sequence: CDR1 SGHVS, CDR2 FQNEAQ. V shed 5 bases and J shed 0 bases, with 14 bases lying between them. The CDR3 loop spans 16 amino acids.

This sequence joins TRBV7-8 and TRBJ1-4; D is ambiguous. From germline, CDR1 is SGHVS and CDR2 FQNEAQ. Trimming left V 5 bases short and J 3 bases short, with 10 bases between. CDR3 length: 14 amino acids. CDR3 amino acids: CASSPRRSNEKLFF. CDR3 coding DNA: TGTGCCAGCAGCCCCCGCAGGTCTAATGAAAAACTGTTTTTT. The full variable domain, in which reference TRBV7-8 and TRBJ1-4 provide the parts outside the CDR3, is GAGVSQSPRYKVAKRGQDVALRCDPISGHVSLFWYQQALGQGPEFLTYFQNEAQLDKSGLPSDRFFAERPEGSVSTLKIQRTQQEDSAVYLCASSPRRSNEKLFFGSGTQLSVL.

The chain combines TRBV21-1 with TRBJ2-7; the table's TRBD1 call for D was not verified on the DNA. TRBV21-1 is an annotated pseudogene. The CDR3 sequence is 16 residues long. The CDR3 sequence: CASSTNRQGNSYEQYV. The CDR3, as DNA: TGTGCCAGCAGCACAAACCGACAGGGGAACTCCTACGAGCAGTACGTC.

This clonotype was seen more than once but under ten times. V gene TRBV6-1 combines with J gene TRBJ1-2; D unresolved. This CDR3 is 12 amino acids long. Trimming cost V 1 base and J 8 bases, with 8 bases left between them. The germline V gene encodes CDR1 MNHNS and CDR2 SASEGT. In nucleotides, the CDR3 is TGTGCCAGCAGTGAAGTGGGGAAGGGCTACACCTTC. Residues: CASSEVGKGYTF.

This clonotype appeared a few times. The chain carries TRBV27 and TRBJ2-5; D gene uncertain. Looked up from germline, CDR1 is MNHEY and CDR2 is SMNVEV (reference sequence). Trimming shortened V by 5 bases and J by 9 bases, and 13 bases separated the two germline ends. The CDR3 extends over 12 amino acids. Here the CDR3 reads CASSPGRSPQYF. Written as DNA, the CDR3 is TGTGCCAGCAGTCCAGGAAGGTCTCCCCAGTACTTC.

This clonotype was observed a few times. The genes are TRBV10-3 and TRBJ1-2; the D is unclear. The CDR3 covers 15 residues. V shed 3 bases and J shed 3 bases, with 14 bases lying between them. Germline loops: CDR1 ENHRY, CDR2 SYGVKD. The chain's CDR3 is CAISDGLPVDYGYTF. For the CDR3, the DNA is TGTGCCATCAGTGACGGGCTCCCCGTTGACTATGGCTACACCTTC.

The chain employs TRBV5-1 and TRBJ1-2; 8 positions match TRBD1. The CDR3 covers 18 residues. Germline V gives CDR1 SGHRS, CDR2 YFSETQ. Trimming removed 4 bases from V and 0 bases from J; junction bases left unmatched: 14. DNA for the CDR3: TGCGCCAGCAGCCCAAAATCGGACAGGGATCATCCTAACTATGGCTACACCTTC. Translation gives CASSPKSDRDHPNYGYTF.

There are a few counts of this clonotype. CDR3 nucleotides: TGTGCCATCAGTGAAGGGAACAGGGGGCCTTCGGGCGCAGAGACCCAGTACTTC. Protein product: CAISEGNRGPSGAETQYF. This sequence joins TRBV10-3 and TRBJ2-5; TRBD1 matches at 9 bases. Trimming cost V 3 bases and J 4 bases; bases outside gene matches: 15. The germline CDR1 and CDR2 sequences are ENHRY and SYGVKD. This CDR3 contains 18 residues.

The chain combines TRBV27 with TRBJ1-1, with D possibly matching TRBD1 (6 bases). V was cut by 5 bases and J by 1 base, with 14 bases left in between. Germline values: CDR1 MNHEY, CDR2 SMNVEV (reference sequence). The CDR3 covers 15 residues. Here the CDR3 DNA reads TGTGCCAGCAGTGCACAGGGATTCCCGAACACTGAAGCTTTCTTT. Amino acids: CASSAQGFPNTEAFF.

This chain uses TRBV2 with TRBJ1-5; 9 positions agree with TRBD1. Germline CDR1 and CDR2: SNHLY and FYNNEI. The CDR3 totals 14 residues. The trim removed 4 bases at V and 6 bases at J, leaving 4 bases unmatched. This chain's CDR3 is CASSGGQGFQPQHF. The CDR3 DNA is TGTGCCAGCAGTGGCGGACAGGGGTTTCAGCCCCAGCATTTT. The full variable domain, in which reference TRBV2 and TRBJ1-5 provide the parts outside the CDR3, is EPEVTQTPSHQVTQMGQEVILRCVPISNHLYFYWYRQILGQKVEFLVSFYNNEISEKSEIFDDQFSVERPDGSNFTLKIRSTKLEDSAMYFCASSGGQGFQPQHFGDGTRLSIL.

J is TRBJ2-7 and V is TRBV21-1; the D segment call TRBD1 is taken from the table without a DNA check. TRBV21-1 is tagged as a pseudogene. The CDR3 is 16 amino acids. This CDR3 is CASSKVDRVSSYEQYF. The CDR3 nucleotides read TGTGCCAGCAGCAAAGTGGACAGGGTATCATCCTACGAGCAGTACTTC.

This clonotype was observed many times. The rearrangement links TRBV7-9 to TRBJ2-5; the D gene is possibly TRBD2 (6 bases). The CDR3 is 16 amino acids. The V gene's germline CDR1 is SEHNR and CDR2 FQNEAQ (reference sequence). V gave up 0 bases and J gave up 2 bases, with 13 bases separating them. The CDR3 sequence: CASSLAPQGGQETQYF. The CDR3 DNA reads TGTGCCAGCAGCTTAGCCCCACAAGGAGGGCAAGAGACCCAGTACTTC.

The table lists this clonotype with a few counts. The rearrangement uses TRBV9 and TRBJ1-4; 8 bases match TRBD1. Trimming took 3 bases from V and 5 from J; bases not matched to a gene: 3. The CDR3 consists of 14 residues. The germline V gene encodes CDR1 SGDLS and CDR2 YYNGEE. The CDR3 DNA reads as TGTGCCAGCAGCGGGACAGGGACGAATGAAAAACTGTTTTTT. This translates into CASSGTGTNEKLFF.

This sequence joins TRBV6-1 and TRBJ2-3, with D uncertain. The CDR3 covers 16 residues. Trimming stripped 1 base from V and 1 base from J, with 12 bases between. The germline CDR1 and CDR2 sequences are MNHNS and SASEGT. The CDR3 region is CASSEGATWGTDTQYF. The CDR3 region has the DNA TGTGCCAGCAGTGAAGGCGCCACCTGGGGCACAGATACGCAGTATTTT.

The V gene is TRBV7-9, the J gene TRBJ2-1; D is perhaps TRBD2 (5 bases). CDR1 is SEHNR, CDR2 FQNEAQ, per germline (reference sequence). Deletions cut 7 bases from V and 0 bases from J, with 10 bases between. The CDR3 spans 14 residues. The CDR3 DNA follows: TGTGCCAGCACCCAGCGGTCCTCCTACAATGAGCAGTTCTTC. Its translation: CASTQRSSYNEQFF.

The rearrangement uses TRBV5-6 and TRBJ2-5; D unresolved. The CDR3 covers 14 residues. CDR1 and CDR2 (germline): SGHDT, YYEEEE. V lost 2 bases and J 5 bases, leaving 13 bases between the germline ends. The CDR3 nucleotides read TGTGCCAGCAGCTTCGCCTACGTGGCGGAGACCCAGTACTTC. Residues: CASSFAYVAETQYF.

This chain connects TRBV20-1 to TRBJ2-2; 8 bases match TRBD2. CDR3 size: 14 residues. Germline V CDR1 and CDR2: DFQATT, SNEGSKA (reference sequence). Unmatched junction bases numbered 4, after V lost 2 bases and J lost 5 bases. CDR3 in amino acids: CSARLASGTGELFF. The DNA for the CDR3 is TGCAGTGCTAGATTGGCTAGCGGGACCGGGGAGCTGTTTTTT.

At least ten counts were recorded for this clonotype. V and J are TRBV5-1 and TRBJ2-1; 11 positions agree with TRBD2. The CDR3 loop spans 15 amino acids. The trim removed 0 bases at V and 9 bases at J, leaving 5 bases unmatched. In germline, CDR1 is SGHRS, CDR2 YFSETQ. CDR3 region: CASSLGLAGGTEQFF. DNA for the CDR3: TGCGCCAGCAGCTTGGGGCTAGCGGGGGGCACTGAGCAGTTCTTC.

This clonotype was picked up a small number of times. This chain links TRBV2 with TRBJ2-1; 7 bases align to TRBD2. The germline CDR1 and CDR2 sequences are SNHLY and FYNNEI. With 3 bases clipped from V and 5 bases from J, the junction kept 7 bases outside the gene matches. The CDR3 has 15 amino acids. The CDR3: CASSEAREKDNEQFF. The CDR3, as DNA: TGTGCCAGCAGTGAGGCGCGGGAGAAGGACAATGAGCAGTTCTTC.

V usage is TRBV20-1 and J usage is TRBJ2-2; 8 bases align to TRBD1. The CDR3 is 13 amino acids. Germline loops: CDR1 DFQATT, CDR2 SNEGSKA (reference sequence). The trim removed 5 bases at V and 4 bases at J, leaving 3 bases unmatched. The DNA for the CDR3 is TGCAGTGCTCCCGACAGGGGCACCGGGGAGCTGTTTTTT. This translates into CSAPDRGTGELFF.

This clonotype was counted between two and nine times. V and J are TRBV27 and TRBJ2-7; TRBD2 matches 11 bases. V was pared by 4 bases and J by 6 bases, with 5 bases of the junction left unmatched. Germline V gene lookup returns CDR1 MNHEY and CDR2 SMNVEV (reference sequence). This CDR3 is 14 amino acids long. In DNA form, the CDR3 reads TGTGCCAGCAGTTATAGCGGGAGGGCCGCCGAGCAGTACTTC. Translation: CASSYSGRAAEQYF.

The chain employs TRBV27 and TRBJ2-1, with 10 bases that match TRBD2. Per germline, CDR1 MNHEY and CDR2 SMNVEV (reference sequence). The V segment lost 5 bases and the J segment 10 bases; nucleotides outside the gene matches: 11. CDR3 length equals 15 residues. The CDR3 spells CASSELYTSGEEQFF. In DNA form, the CDR3 reads TGTGCCAGCAGTGAATTATACACTAGCGGGGAGGAGCAGTTCTTC.

This clonotype was picked up a small number of times. This sequence joins TRBV2 and TRBJ2-5; D is unclear. There are 15 residues in the CDR3. CDR1 is SNHLY, CDR2 FYNNEI, per germline. V was pared by 3 bases and J by 5 bases, with 16 bases between. Here the CDR3 reads CASSDSLGVKETQYF. DNA for the CDR3: TGTGCCAGCAGTGATTCATTGGGTGTGAAGGAGACCCAGTACTTC. The full variable domain, in which reference TRBV2 and TRBJ2-5 provide the parts outside the CDR3, is EPEVTQTPSHQVTQMGQEVILRCVPISNHLYFYWYRQILGQKVEFLVSFYNNEISEKSEIFDDQFSVERPDGSNFTLKIRSTKLEDSAMYFCASSDSLGVKETQYFGPGTRLLVL.

The CDR3 is CASSPTGREGDSPLHF. The CDR3 DNA is TGTGCCAGCAGCCCCACCGGGAGGGAGGGGGACTCACCCCTCCACTTT. This chain links TRBV7-6 with TRBJ1-6; D might be TRBD1 (6 bases). Germline CDR1 and CDR2: SGHVS and FNYEAQ. Trimming pared 5 bases from V and 10 bases from J, leaving 21 bases between. This CDR3 region has 16 residues.

This clonotype was seen a single time. Sequence at one end of the junction differs from germline and may be a read error. The rearrangement links TRBV6-1 to TRBJ2-2; TRBD2 might be the D (5 bases). Germline CDR1 and CDR2: MNHNS and SASEGT. This CDR3 has 14 amino acids. The CDR3 here is CASSAYKNTGELVF. CDR3 nucleotide sequence: TGTGCCAGCAGTGCCTACAAGAACACCGGGGAGCTGGTTTTT.

The count of this clonotype is one. This chain uses TRBV5-5 with TRBJ1-4; D remains ambiguous. In germline, CDR1 is SGHKS, CDR2 YYEKEE (reference sequence). V lost 4 bases, J lost 8 bases, and 18 bases lay in between. This CDR3 has 15 amino acids. CDR3 DNA sequence: TGTGCCAGCAGCGCTTACTCGGAAGGAGGGGAAAAACTGTTTTTT. Translation: CASSAYSEGGEKLFF.

This clonotype was seen a few times. The chain recombines TRBV20-1 with TRBJ2-1; D gene unclear. Trimming took off 2 bases at V and 9 bases at J, with 8 bases between the two ends. The CDR3 sequence is 11 residues long. In germline, CDR1 is DFQATT, CDR2 SNEGSKA (reference sequence). The CDR3 loop is CSARSGFEQFF. As DNA, the CDR3 is TGCAGTGCTAGATCCGGGTTTGAGCAGTTCTTC.